This TCR beta chain came from a study of neurological immune-mediated disorders. This clonotype was recorded many times. The antigen remains undetermined. Findings of the study overall: TCR-beta repertoires seemed private in all groups, with no expanded CDR3 amino acid sequences shared. The most TCR clonal expansion was seen in HTLV-1-associated myelopathy, and the least was seen in multiple sclerosis, which fell below healthy controls.

This CDR3 comprises 12 residues. Germline-derived CDR1 and CDR2 are LNHDA and SQIVND (reference sequence). V was shortened by 6 bases and J by 8 bases, with 11 bases between the two germline ends. Synthesis of cDNA used 5'RACE (with 10-nucleotide random UMIs). Each CDR3 protein gets one entry after TCRdb re-called the 5' RACE reads with MiXCR. The sample consists of roughly 40,000 distinct CDR3 sequences, roughly 2.5% of them appearing once. The V call is TRBV19, the J call TRBJ1-5; tentatively, D is TRBD1 (6 bases). Material: PBMCs. This TCR derives from a man aged 50-59 years with multiple sclerosis. This CDR3 is CASRGGREPQHF. CDR3 nucleotide sequence: TGTGCCAGTAGAGGGGGAAGGGAGCCCCAGCATTTT.